These T cell receptor beta chains were read from a single sample in a study of shared clonotypes between healthy human individuals. TCRdb's table, derived via immunoSEQ multiplex PCR, lists solely in-frame clones and lacks some. The sample includes roughly 1.4 million clones, approximately 98.5% seen only once; the top ten take roughly 0.35%. The sample was naive CD4+ T cells sorted from blood. The receptor source for this set is a man aged 25-45 years in good health. Both conserved end residues are part of each CDR3. Fields, in order: J gene, V gene, D gene, clone size, CDR3 DNA, CDR3 protein. The D gene is left open where the match is weak. Part of the rows lack a size; the others show once, few, many or a class for expanded clones.

>TRBJ1-1|TRBV7-8|NA|NA
TGTGCCAGCAGCTTAGTACAGGGTAATGAAGCTTTCTTT
CASSLVQGNEAFF
>TRBJ1-1|TRBV27|NA|NA
TGTGCCAGCGGCCGGGTGGGGCTGAACACTGAAGCTTTCTTT
CASGRVGLNTEAFF
>TRBJ1-2|TRBV5-6|NA|NA
TGTGCCAGCAGCTTACGACCCATCGGGTTATGGGGGGAGAACTATGGCTACACCTTC
CASSLRPIGLWGENYGYTF
>TRBJ1-1|TRBV29-1|NA|NA
TGCAGCGTTGCGGGCAGATTAAACACTGAAGCTTTCTTT
CSVAGRLNTEAFF
>TRBJ2-4|TRBV5-4|NA|NA
TGTGCCAGCAGCTCTTCAGCCAAAAACATTCAGTACTTC
CASSSSAKNIQYF
>TRBJ2-7|TRBV7-8|TRBD1|once
TGTGCCAGCAGCCTTCCGGACAGGGACTACGAGCAGTACTTC
CASSLPDRDYEQYF
>TRBJ1-4|TRBV5-4|TRBD1|NA
TGTGCCAGACAGGGGATATGTGCCGGGACTAATGAAAAACTGTTTTTT
CARQGICAGTNEKLFF
>TRBJ2-1|TRBV7-6|TRBD2|NA
TGTGCCAGCAGCTCCGTTAGCGGGAGCTCCTACAATGAGCAGTTCTTC
CASSSVSGSSYNEQFF
>TRBJ2-7|TRBV5-4|TRBD2|once
TGTGCCAGCAGCTTGGGGGTAGCGGGAGATAGTTCCTACGAGCAGTACTTC
CASSLGVAGDSSYEQYF
>TRBJ1-2|TRBV10-1|NA|NA
TGCGCCACAGGACGGCCCTGCAACTATGGCTACACCTTC
CATGRPCNYGYTF
>TRBJ2-1|TRBV6-4|TRBD1|NA
TGTGCCAGCAGTCTCGGGACAGGGGTCCATGAGCAGTTCTTC
CASSLGTGVHEQFF
>TRBJ2-1|TRBV5-1|NA|NA
TGCGCCAGCACCGGGGGGCGACTAGTAGCCTACAATGAGCAGTTCTTC
CASTGGRLVAYNEQFF
>TRBJ2-7|TRBV7-9|TRBD1|NA
TGTGCCAGCAGCACTGAGGGGGCGCGCACTTTTTACGAGCAGTACTTC
CASSTEGARTFYEQYF
>TRBJ2-7|TRBV9|NA|NA
TGTGCCAGCAGCGACGACGGGGGATCCTACGAGCAGTACTTC
CASSDDGGSYEQYF
>TRBJ2-5|TRBV28|NA|NA
TGTGCCAGCAGTTTACGCGCGAATAACCAAGAGACCCAGTACTTC
CASSLRANNQETQYF
>TRBJ2-7|TRBV14|TRBD2|NA
TGTGCCAGCAGCCACGGACTAGCGGGAGTCCAGTACTACGAGCAGTACTTC
CASSHGLAGVQYYEQYF
>TRBJ2-1|TRBV7-9|TRBD2|NA
TGTGCCAGCAGCTTAAGCGGGATTACCTACAATGAGCAGTTCTTC
CASSLSGITYNEQFF
>TRBJ2-3|TRBV9|TRBD2|NA
TGTGCCAGCAGCGCCCAGTCTAGCGGGAGGGCCCTAGATACGCAGTATTTT
CASSAQSSGRALDTQYF
>TRBJ1-5|TRBV2|NA|NA
TGTGCCAGCCTAGCCGACAGAGTTAGCAATCAGCCCCAGCATTTT
CASLADRVSNQPQHF
>TRBJ2-7|TRBV9|NA|NA
TGTGCCAGCAGCCCCCGAGCTCCCCGGGCTTACGAGCAGTACTTC
CASSPRAPRAYEQYF
>TRBJ2-1|TRBV27|TRBD2|NA
TGTGCCAGCAGTAAGGCTAGCGGGAGAGACTACAATGAGCAGTTCTTC
CASSKASGRDYNEQFF
>TRBJ1-2|TRBV5-4|TRBD1|NA
TGTGCCAGCAGCTGGAAAGGGGGCAACTATGGCTACACCTTC
CASSWKGGNYGYTF
>TRBJ2-5|TRBV2|TRBD1|NA
TGTGCCAGCAGGGACAGGGGGTACCAAGAGACCCAGTACTTC
CASRDRGYQETQYF
>TRBJ1-5|TRBV11-2|TRBD1|NA
TGTGCCAGCAGCTTAGGGGACAGGGGTCGTCAGCCCCAGCATTTT
CASSLGDRGRQPQHF
>TRBJ1-4|TRBV20-1|NA|NA
TGCAGTGCCTACCGCGAAAAACTGTTTTTT
CSAYREKLFF
>TRBJ1-5|TRBV6-6|TRBD1|NA
TGTGCCAGCAAGGGACAGGGTTCTACGGGCAATCAGCCCCAGCATTTT
CASKGQGSTGNQPQHF
>TRBJ2-1|TRBV7-8|TRBD2|NA
TGTGCCAGCAGCTCGGGACTAGCGGGAGGCAATGAGCAGTTCTTC
CASSSGLAGGNEQFF
>TRBJ1-4|TRBV27|NA|NA
TGTGCCAGCAGTTTCGCTGGAGGGACTTACCAAAAACTGTTTTTT
CASSFAGGTYQKLFF
>TRBJ2-7|TRBV29-1|NA|NA
TGCAGCGTTAATAAAGGCTACGAGCAGTACTTC
CSVNKGYEQYF
>TRBJ1-1|TRBV10-2|TRBD1|NA
TGCGCCAGCAGTGAGTCGACAGGGAAGGATGTTGAAGCTTTCTTT
CASSESTGKDVEAFF
>TRBJ1-1|TRBV6-5|NA|NA
TGTGCCAGCAGCATACGTCCGGGCTTGAACACTGAAGCTTTCTTT
CASSIRPGLNTEAFF
>TRBJ2-1|TRBV5-1|NA|NA
TGCGCCAGCAGCCCCGACGGCCACAATGAGCAGTTCTTC
CASSPDGHNEQFF
>TRBJ2-3|TRBV2|TRBD2|NA
TGTGCCGGGCTCGGATCAACCGGGACTAGCATATCCACAGATACGCAGTATTTT
CAGLGSTGTSISTDTQYF
>TRBJ2-1|TRBV11-2|NA|NA
TGTGCCAGCAGCTCTAACTACCTAGTCAATGAGCAGTTCTTC
CASSSNYLVNEQFF
>TRBJ1-3|TRBV29-1|TRBD1|NA
TGCAGCGTTGCGACAGGGGCGGTCGGAGACACCATATATTTT
CSVATGAVGDTIYF
>TRBJ2-2|TRBV10-3|TRBD1|NA
TGTGCCGGGCGGACAGGGCTGACCGGGGAGCTGTTTTTT
CAGRTGLTGELFF
>TRBJ1-3|TRBV6-1|NA|NA
TGTGCCAGCAGTGAAGCGCTTCGACAGTACCCTGGAAACACCATATATTTT
CASSEALRQYPGNTIYF
>TRBJ2-7|TRBV29-1|TRBD2|NA
TGCAGCGCAGCCTCGGGGGGGATTTGGGACTACGAGCAGTACTTC
CSAASGGIWDYEQYF
>TRBJ2-7|TRBV19|NA|NA
TGTGCCAGTAGTGACGGGGGCGTCTACGAGCAGTACTTC
CASSDGGVYEQYF
>TRBJ2-7|TRBV29-1|TRBD2|NA
TGCAGCGTCGGGACTAGCGGGAGTGGAGAGCAGTACTTC
CSVGTSGSGEQYF
>TRBJ1-2|TRBV6-4|NA|NA
TGTGCCAGCAAACCGACAGCTTATAACGACTATGGCTACACCTTC
CASKPTAYNDYGYTF
>TRBJ2-1|TRBV5-1|TRBD2|NA
TGCGCCAGCAGCTTGGACGGGACTAGCGGGAAGAATGAGCAGTTCTTC
CASSLDGTSGKNEQFF
>TRBJ2-3|TRBV2|NA|NA
TGTGCCAGCACCCCCCGGGGCAGGGAAAGCACAGATACGCAGTATTTT
CASTPRGRESTDTQYF
>TRBJ2-7|TRBV6-5|NA|NA
TGTGCCAGCAGCCAAGGGGGGTACGAGCAGTACTTC
CASSQGGYEQYF
>TRBJ2-1|TRBV9|TRBD1|NA
TGTGCCAGCAGCGTAGGGCGGGACAGGGTTCTCGATGAGCAGTTCTTC
CASSVGRDRVLDEQFF
>TRBJ2-1|TRBV10-2|NA|once
TGCGCCAGCAATGATTATCGGGAGCAGTTCTTC
CASNDYREQFF
>TRBJ2-7|TRBV28|TRBD1|NA
TGTGCCAGCAGTTTAGGAGGGACAGGTTCTTCCTACGAGCAGTACTTC
CASSLGGTGSSYEQYF
>TRBJ2-7|TRBV7-3|NA|NA
TGTGCCAGCAGCTCCGGTGGGGTGCAGTACTTC
CASSSGGVQYF
>TRBJ2-3|TRBV7-2|TRBD1|once
TGTGCCAGCAGCGGTAGGCACAGGGGGCGCATAGATACGCAGTATTTT
CASSGRHRGRIDTQYF
>TRBJ1-5|TRBV6-1|NA|NA
TGTGCTTGTCTACAGGGTTCGGATCAGCCCCAGCATTTT
CACLQGSDQPQHF
>TRBJ2-1|TRBV10-3|NA|NA
TGTGCCATCAGTGAAGAAGCGGTATACAATGAGCAGTTCTTC
CAISEEAVYNEQFF
>TRBJ2-2|TRBV5-1|NA|NA
TGCGCCAGCAGAGGGAACACCGGGGAGCTGTTTTTT
CASRGNTGELFF
>TRBJ2-7|TRBV15|NA|NA
TGTGCCACCAGCCAAGTCCGGGGCGTTAGCTCCTACGAGCAGTACTTC
CATSQVRGVSSYEQYF
>TRBJ2-2|TRBV11-2|NA|NA
TGTGCCAGCAGCTTAGGACAATGGAACACCGGGGAGCTGTTTTTT
CASSLGQWNTGELFF
>TRBJ2-5|TRBV27|TRBD2|once
TGTGCCAGCAGCTGGACTAGCGGTAGCGGGACCCAGTACTTC
CASSWTSGSGTQYF